The 3 T cell receptor beta chains reported below all come from one sample, sequenced in a study of brain metastases from non-small cell lung cancer. Here immunoSEQ multiplex PCR was the method, and the copy in TCRdb shows in-frame clones only, minus some. This table holds more than 1,500 clones, around 84% found once. The sample taken for sequencing was tumor-adjacent normal tissue. The receptors come from a donor aged 40 or over with non-small cell lung cancer.

In regard to this clone: This may arise from a read error, as a much more abundant clone is one base away. The chain couples TRBV27 to TRBJ1-1; 7 positions agree with TRBD1. This CDR3 spans 15 amino acids. The germline CDR1 and CDR2 sequences are MNHEY and SMNVEV (reference sequence). The CDR3 reads CASSAHTDRNTKAFF. DNA for the CDR3: TGTGCCAGCAGTGCGCACACGGACAGGAACACTAAAGCTTTCTTT.

Points on this clone: Within the sample, other DNA sequences also encode this same CDR3. This sequence joins TRBV4-3 and TRBJ2-7, with D perhaps TRBD1 (5 bases). V lost 1 base to trimming and J lost 0 bases, with 10 bases between them. Germline V gene lookup returns CDR1 LGHNA and CDR2 YSLEER. There are 15 residues in the CDR3. CDR3: CASSQGLGLSYEQYF. The CDR3, as DNA: TGCGCCAGCAGCCAAGGGCTGGGGCTCTCCTACGAGCAGTACTTC.

Remarks on this clone: One end of the junction fails to match germline, which may point to a read error. The V gene is TRBV24-1, the J gene TRBJ2-3, with D tentatively TRBD2 (6 bases). CDR3 length equals 15 residues. Germline V gene sequence: CDR1 KGHDR, CDR2 SFDVKD. In DNA form, the CDR3 reads TGTGCCACCAGTGAAGGGCAGGGAGGTGCAGATACGCAATATTTT. It yields the protein CATSEGQGGADTQYF.